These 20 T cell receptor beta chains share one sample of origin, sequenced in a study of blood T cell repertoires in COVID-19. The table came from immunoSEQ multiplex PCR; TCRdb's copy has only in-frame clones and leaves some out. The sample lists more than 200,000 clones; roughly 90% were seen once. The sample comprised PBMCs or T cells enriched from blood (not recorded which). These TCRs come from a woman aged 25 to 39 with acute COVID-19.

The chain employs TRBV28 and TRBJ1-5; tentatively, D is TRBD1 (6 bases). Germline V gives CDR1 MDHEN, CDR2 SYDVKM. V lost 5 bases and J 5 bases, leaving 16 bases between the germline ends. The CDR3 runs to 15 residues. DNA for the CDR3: TGTGCCAGCAGTGCCATCCCTTCAGGGGATCAGCCCCAGCATTTT. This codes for CASSAIPSGDQPQHF.

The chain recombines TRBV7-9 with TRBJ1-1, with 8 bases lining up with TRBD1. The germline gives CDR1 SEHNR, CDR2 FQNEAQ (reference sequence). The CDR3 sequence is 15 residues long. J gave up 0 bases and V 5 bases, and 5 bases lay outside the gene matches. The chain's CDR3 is CASSPRQGMNTEAFF. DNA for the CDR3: TGTGCCAGCAGCCCCCGACAGGGGATGAACACTGAAGCTTTCTTT.

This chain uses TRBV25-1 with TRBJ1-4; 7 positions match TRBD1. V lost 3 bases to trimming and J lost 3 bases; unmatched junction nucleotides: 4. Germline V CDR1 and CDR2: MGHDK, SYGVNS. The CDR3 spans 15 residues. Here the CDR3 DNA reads TGTGCCAGCAGTGAGGTCAGGGGGTCTAATGAAAAACTGTTTTTT. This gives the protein CASSEVRGSNEKLFF.

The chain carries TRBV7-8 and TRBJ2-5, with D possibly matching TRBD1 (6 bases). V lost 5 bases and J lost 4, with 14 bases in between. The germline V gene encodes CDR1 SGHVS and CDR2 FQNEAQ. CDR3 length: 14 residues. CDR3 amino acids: CASSGMTGTETQYF. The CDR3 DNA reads TGTGCCAGCAGCGGAATGACAGGCACAGAGACCCAGTACTTC.

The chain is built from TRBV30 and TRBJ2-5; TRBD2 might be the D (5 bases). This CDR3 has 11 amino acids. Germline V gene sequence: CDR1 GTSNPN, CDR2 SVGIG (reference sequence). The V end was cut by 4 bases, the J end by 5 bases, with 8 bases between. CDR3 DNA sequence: TGTGCCTGGAATGGCGGGGAGACCCAGTACTTC. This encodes CAWNGGETQYF.

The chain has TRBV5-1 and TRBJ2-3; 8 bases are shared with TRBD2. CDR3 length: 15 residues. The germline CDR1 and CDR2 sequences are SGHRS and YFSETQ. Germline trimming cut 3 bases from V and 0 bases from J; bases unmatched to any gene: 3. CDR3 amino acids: CASSSTSASTDTQYF. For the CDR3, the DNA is TGCGCCAGCAGCTCGACTAGCGCCAGCACAGATACGCAGTATTTT.

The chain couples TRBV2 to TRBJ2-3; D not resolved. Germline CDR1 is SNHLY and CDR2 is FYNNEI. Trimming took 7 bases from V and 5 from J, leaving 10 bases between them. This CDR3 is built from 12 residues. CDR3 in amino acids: CASKQGGDTQYF. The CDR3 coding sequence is TGTGCCAGCAAACAAGGCGGAGATACGCAGTATTTT.

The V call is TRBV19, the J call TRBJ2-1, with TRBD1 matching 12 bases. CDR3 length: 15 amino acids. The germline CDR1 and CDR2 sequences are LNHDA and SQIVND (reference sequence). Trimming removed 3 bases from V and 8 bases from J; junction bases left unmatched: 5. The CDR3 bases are TGTGCCAGTAGTATCCCTGGGACAGGGGGCTATGAGCAGTTCTTC. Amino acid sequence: CASSIPGTGGYEQFF.

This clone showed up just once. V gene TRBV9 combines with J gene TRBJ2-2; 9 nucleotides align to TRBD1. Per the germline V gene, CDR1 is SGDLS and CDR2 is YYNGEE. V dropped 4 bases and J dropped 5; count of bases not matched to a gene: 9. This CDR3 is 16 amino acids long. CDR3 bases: TGTGCCAGCAGCCTCGATACACAGGGGGCGACCGGGGAGCTGTTTTTT. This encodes CASSLDTQGATGELFF.

The CDR3 reads CASSQGLRGGPSDTQYF. DNA for the CDR3: TGTGCCAGCAGCCAAGGCTTGAGGGGGGGCCCTTCAGATACGCAGTATTTT. The gene calls are TRBV3-1 (or the pseudogene TRBV3-2) and TRBJ2-3, with D possibly matching TRBD2 (7 bases). Deletions cut 1 base from V and 4 bases from J, with 18 bases between. Germline loops: CDR1 LGHDT, CDR2 YNNKEL (reference sequence). The CDR3 runs to 17 residues.

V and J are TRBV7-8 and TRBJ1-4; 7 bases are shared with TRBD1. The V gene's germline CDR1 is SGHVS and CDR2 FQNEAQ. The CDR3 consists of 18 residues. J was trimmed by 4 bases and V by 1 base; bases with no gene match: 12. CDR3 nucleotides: TGTGCCAGCAGCTTAGGGTCTCTAACCGGGACAGTTAATGAAAAACTGTTTTTT. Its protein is CASSLGSLTGTVNEKLFF.

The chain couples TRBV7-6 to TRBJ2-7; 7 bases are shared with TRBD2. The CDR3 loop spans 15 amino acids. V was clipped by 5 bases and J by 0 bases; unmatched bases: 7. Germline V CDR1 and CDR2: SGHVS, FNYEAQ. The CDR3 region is CASSRGGAYSYEQYF. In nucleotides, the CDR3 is TGTGCCAGCAGCCGCGGGGGTGCCTACTCCTACGAGCAGTACTTC.

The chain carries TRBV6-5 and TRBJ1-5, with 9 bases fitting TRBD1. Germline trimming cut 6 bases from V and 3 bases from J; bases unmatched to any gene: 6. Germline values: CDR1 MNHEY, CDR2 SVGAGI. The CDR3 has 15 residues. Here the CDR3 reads CASSQGQGINQPQHF. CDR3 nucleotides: TGTGCCAGCAGCCAAGGACAGGGGATCAATCAGCCCCAGCATTTT.

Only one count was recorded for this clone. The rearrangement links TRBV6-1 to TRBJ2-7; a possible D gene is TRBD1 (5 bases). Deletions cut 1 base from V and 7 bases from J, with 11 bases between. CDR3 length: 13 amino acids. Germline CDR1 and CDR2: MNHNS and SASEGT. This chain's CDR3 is CASSEGRVGEQYF. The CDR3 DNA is TGTGCCAGCAGTGAAGGCAGGGTGGGGGAGCAGTACTTC.

The CDR3 reads CASSRSSGGTEAFF. The CDR3 bases are TGTGCCAGCAGCCGAAGTAGTGGAGGGACTGAAGCTTTCTTT. The J gene is TRBJ1-1, the V gene TRBV3-1 (or the pseudogene TRBV3-2), with D hard to call. The CDR3 covers 14 residues. The germline V gene has CDR1 LGHDT and CDR2 YNNKEL (reference sequence). V was cut by 4 bases and J by 5 bases, with 14 bases left in between.

The CDR3 protein is CASSPFYGEGGQPQHF. The CDR3 nucleotides are TGTGCCAGTAGCCCCTTTTACGGGGAAGGAGGTCAGCCCCAGCATTTT. The chain carries TRBV19 and TRBJ1-5; D unresolved. Trimming cost V 6 bases and J 6 bases, with 21 bases left between them. CDR3 length: 16 amino acids. Germline loops: CDR1 LNHDA, CDR2 SQIVND (reference sequence).

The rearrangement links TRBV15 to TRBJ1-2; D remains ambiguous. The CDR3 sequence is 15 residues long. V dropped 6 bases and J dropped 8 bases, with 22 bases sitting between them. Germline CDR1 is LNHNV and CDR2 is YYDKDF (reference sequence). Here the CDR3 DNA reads TGTGCCACCAGTCCGAAAGGACTTCCTCTATGGGGCTACACCTTC. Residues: CATSPKGLPLWGYTF.

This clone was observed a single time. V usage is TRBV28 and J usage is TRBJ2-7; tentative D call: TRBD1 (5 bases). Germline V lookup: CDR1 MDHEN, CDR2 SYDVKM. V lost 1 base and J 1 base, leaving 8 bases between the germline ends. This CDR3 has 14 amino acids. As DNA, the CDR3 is TGTGCCAGCAGTTTATCGCAGGGTTCCTACGAGCAGTACTTC. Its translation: CASSLSQGSYEQYF.

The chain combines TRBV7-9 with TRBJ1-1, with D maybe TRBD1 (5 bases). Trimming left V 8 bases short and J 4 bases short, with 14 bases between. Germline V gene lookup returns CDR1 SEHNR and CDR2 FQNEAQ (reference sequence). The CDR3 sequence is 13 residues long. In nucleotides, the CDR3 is TGTGCCAGCGGGAGGGGCGGGGGCACTGAAGCTTTCTTT. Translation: CASGRGGGTEAFF.

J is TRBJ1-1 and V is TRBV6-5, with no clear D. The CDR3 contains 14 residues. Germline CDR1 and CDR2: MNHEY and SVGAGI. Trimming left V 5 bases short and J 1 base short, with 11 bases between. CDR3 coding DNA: TGTGCCAGCAGTCTCCGACCGGGGAACACTGAAGCTTTCTTT. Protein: CASSLRPGNTEAFF.